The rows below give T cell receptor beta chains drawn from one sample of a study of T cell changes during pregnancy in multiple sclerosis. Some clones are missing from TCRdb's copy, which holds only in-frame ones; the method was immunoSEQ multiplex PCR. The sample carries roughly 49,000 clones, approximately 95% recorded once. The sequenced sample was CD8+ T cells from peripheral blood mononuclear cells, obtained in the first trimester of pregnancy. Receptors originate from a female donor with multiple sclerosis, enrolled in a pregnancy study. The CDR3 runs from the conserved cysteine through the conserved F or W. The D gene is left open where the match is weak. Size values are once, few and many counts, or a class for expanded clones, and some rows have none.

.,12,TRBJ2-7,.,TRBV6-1,TGTGCCAGCGCAGGGTTATCCTACGAGCAGTACTTC,CASAGLSYEQYF
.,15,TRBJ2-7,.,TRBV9,TGTGCCAGCAGCCCCCGGGCGTCGGGGGTCCACGAGCAGTACTTC,CASSPRASGVHEQYF
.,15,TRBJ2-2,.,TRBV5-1,TGCGCCAGCAGCCAGGACACTACGAACACCGGGGAGCTGTTTTTT,CASSQDTTNTGELFF
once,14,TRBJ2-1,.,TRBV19,TGTGCCAGTAGTATTGCGGTAACAAATAATGAGCAGTTCTTC,CASSIAVTNNEQFF
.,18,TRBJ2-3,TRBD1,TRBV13,TGTGCCAGCAGCTCTCCCGTAGGAGGACAGGGGCGCGCAGATACGCAGTATTTT,CASSSPVGGQGRADTQYF
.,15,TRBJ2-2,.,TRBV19,TGTGCCAGTAGTATATCGCCTTCTAGCACCGGGGAGCTGTTTTTT,CASSISPSSTGELFF
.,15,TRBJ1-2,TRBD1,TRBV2,TGTGCCAGCTCCCTCGACGGACAGGGGTACTATGGCTACACCTTC,CASSLDGQGYYGYTF
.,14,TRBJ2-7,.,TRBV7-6,TGTGCCAGCAGCTCGCGGGTTGGACTCTACGAGCAGTACTTC,CASSSRVGLYEQYF
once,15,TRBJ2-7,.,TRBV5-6,TGTGCCAGCAGCTTGGTGGGGGCGAGCTCCTACGAGCAGTACTTC,CASSLVGASSYEQYF
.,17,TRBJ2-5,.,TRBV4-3,TGCGCCCGTGGCCAAGCGGACCCGGGAGATGATAGAGAGACCCAGTACTTC,CARGQADPGDDRETQYF
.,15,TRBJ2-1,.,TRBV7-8,TGTGCCAGCAGCTTAGTTCCGGGATCCTACAATGAGCAGTTCTTC,CASSLVPGSYNEQFF
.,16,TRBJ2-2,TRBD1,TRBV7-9,TGTGCCAGCAGCTTCGGGACAGGGGCGAACACCGGGGAGCTGTTTTTT,CASSFGTGANTGELFF
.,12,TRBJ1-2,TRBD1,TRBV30,TGTGCCTGGTCGACAGGGGACTATGGCTACACCTTC,CAWSTGDYGYTF
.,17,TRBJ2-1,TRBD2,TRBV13,TGTGCCAGCAGCGGGCACCGGACTAGCGGGAGGTTATATGAGCAGTTCTTC,CASSGHRTSGRLYEQFF
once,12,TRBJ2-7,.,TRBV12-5,TGTGCTAGTGGTATGGACAGATACGAGCAGTACTTC,CASGMDRYEQYF
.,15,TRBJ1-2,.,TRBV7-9,TGTGCCAGCAGCTTCCAGAGCGGGGGCGACTATGGCTACACCTTC,CASSFQSGGDYGYTF
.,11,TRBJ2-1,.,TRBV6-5,TGTGCCAGCAGTTACGGAGATGAGCAGTTCTTC,CASSYGDEQFF
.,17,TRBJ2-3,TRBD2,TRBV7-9,TGTGCCAGCAGCTTAGCGCTAGCGGGAGGCAGGACAGATACGCAGTATTTT,CASSLALAGGRTDTQYF
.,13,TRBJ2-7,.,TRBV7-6,TGTGCCAGCAGCCCCGGGGGACGGGACGAGCAGTACTTC,CASSPGGRDEQYF
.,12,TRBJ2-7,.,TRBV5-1,TGCGCCAGCAGCTTCAGTTCCTACGAGCAGTACTTC,CASSFSSYEQYF
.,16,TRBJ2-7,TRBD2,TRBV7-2,TGTGCCAGCAGCCCCTCGAGGCGGGGGGGATCCTACGAGCAGTACTTC,CASSPSRRGGSYEQYF
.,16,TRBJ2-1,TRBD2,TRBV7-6,TGTGCCAGCAGCCCCCTGTGGGAGGGCCAGGGCAATGAGCAGTTCTTC,CASSPLWEGQGNEQFF
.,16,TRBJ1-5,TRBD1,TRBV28,TGTGCCAGCAGTTTACTTTGGACAGGGAAAAATCAGCCCCAGCATTTT,CASSLLWTGKNQPQHF
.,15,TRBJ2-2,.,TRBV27,TGTGCCAGCAGTTCGACGGGGAGATTCACCGGGGAGCTGTTTTTT,CASSSTGRFTGELFF
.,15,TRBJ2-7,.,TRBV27,TGTGCCAGCAGTTCCCCTGAGGCCGGTTACTACGAGCAGTACTTC,CASSSPEAGYYEQYF